This TCR beta chain appears in the sequencing data of a study of blood T cell repertoires in COVID-19. Background on the study: COVID-19 samples collected from the United States, Italy and Spain covered acute and convalescent phases. The cDNA or gDNA used as material had been derived from T cells, B-cell-depleted T cells, or PBMCs.

Germline CDR1 and CDR2: SGHTA and FQGNSA. The V end lost 2 bases, the J end lost 3 bases, and 13 bases lay between the germline ends. The CDR3 is 16 residues long. Sequencing used immunoSEQ multiplex PCR; TCRdb keeps in-frame clones, though not all of them. The table records about 34,000 clones, 85% of them present only once. The genes are TRBV7-2 and TRBJ1-4, with D possibly being TRBD1 (6 bases). This receptor was taken from an older woman with active COVID-19. The sample consisted of peripheral blood. This chain's CDR3 is CASSLRPQGANEKLFF. The CDR3 DNA sequence: TGTGCCAGCAGCTTAAGGCCACAGGGTGCTAATGAAAAACTGTTTTTT.